This is a list of T cell receptor beta chains from one sample in a study of blood T cells in healthy people across ages. One entry per CDR3 protein, called by TCRdb with MiXCR from the 5' RACE reads. The sample carries fewer than 1.5 million distinct CDR3 sequences, around 42% recorded once. Sequenced input: blood. Receptor source: a woman aged 18-29 years in good health. The CDR3 runs from the conserved cysteine through the conserved F or W. D genes are given only for firm matches. Size values are once, few and many counts, or a class for expanded clones, and some rows have none.

TRBJ2-7 | - | - | TRBV11-2 | CASSSIDRMTYEQYF | TGTGCCAGCAGCTCTATAGACAGGATGACTTACGAGCAGTACTTC
TRBJ2-6 | once | - | TRBV5-6 | CASSAEGRWASGANVLTF | TGTGCCAGCAGCGCGGAGGGGAGATGGGCCTCTGGGGCCAACGTCCTGACTTTC
TRBJ2-7 | few | TRBD1 | TRBV5-1 | CASSPRDRLISYEQYF | TGCGCCAGCAGCCCAAGGGACAGACTTATCTCCTACGAGCAGTACTTC
TRBJ2-7 | many | TRBD1 | TRBV6-5 | CASRQGTTAEQYF | TGTGCCAGTAGACAGGGAACAACAGCGGAGCAGTACTTC
TRBJ2-7 | - | - | TRBV2 | CASSVPGTSFYEQYF | TGTGCCAGCAGTGTGCCCGGGACAAGTTTCTACGAGCAGTACTTC
TRBJ2-1 | few | - | TRBV29-1 | CSVEKDDHPYNEQFF | TGCAGCGTTGAGAAGGACGACCACCCTTACAATGAGCAGTTCTTC
TRBJ2-5 | few | - | TRBV11-2 | CASSPRRTYQETQYF | TGTGCCAGCAGCCCAAGGAGGACGTACCAAGAGACCCAGTACTTC
TRBJ2-7 | - | TRBD2 | TRBV20-1 | CSARGAGGGFYEQYF | TGCAGTGCTAGAGGAGCTGGGGGAGGGTTCTACGAGCAGTACTTC
TRBJ2-7 | few | - | TRBV7-9 | CASSGVGRGTLNYEQYF | TGTGCCAGCAGCGGCGTGGGGAGGGGGACACTCAACTACGAGCAGTACTTC
TRBJ1-6 | once | TRBD1 | TRBV24-1 | CATRRTGQTECSNSPLHF | TGTGCCACCAGACGGACGGGACAGACAGAGTGCTCGAATTCACCCCTCCACTTT
TRBJ1-4 | - | - | TRBV5-5 | CASSLERASANEKLFF | TGTGCCAGCAGCTTGGAGAGAGCGTCGGCTAATGAAAAACTGTTTTTT
TRBJ2-3 | few | TRBD1 | TRBV4-1 | CASSPSGQMTSTDTQYF | TGCGCCAGCAGCCCATCGGGACAGATGACTAGCACAGATACGCAGTATTTT
TRBJ1-2 | - | - | TRBV6-5 | CASSYLRGGSNYGYTF | TGTGCCAGCAGTTATTTGCGGGGGGGGAGCAACTATGGCTACACCTTC
TRBJ2-7 | - | TRBD1 | TRBV20-1 | CSARTGTGHYEQYF | TGCAGTGCTAGAACCGGGACAGGGCACTACGAGCAGTACTTC
TRBJ1-1 | - | - | TRBV20-1 | CSWGQGINTEAFF | TGCAGTTGGGGCCAGGGGATTAACACTGAAGCTTTCTTT
TRBJ2-1 | - | TRBD2 | TRBV6-5 | CASSLAGGRTEQFF | TGTGCCAGCAGTCTAGCGGGAGGCCGTACGGAGCAGTTCTTC
TRBJ1-5 | - | TRBD1 | TRBV20-1 | CSANTGVGQPQHF | TGCAGTGCAAACACAGGGGTGGGTCAGCCCCAGCATTTT
TRBJ2-1 | few | - | TRBV7-9 | CASSLVRASEQFF | TGTGCCAGCAGCTTAGTGAGGGCCTCTGAGCAGTTCTTC
TRBJ2-3 | few | - | TRBV2 | CASSGPILGSSTDTQYF | TGTGCCAGCAGTGGCCCCATTTTGGGGTCTAGCACAGATACGCAGTATTTT
TRBJ1-2 | - | TRBD1 | TRBV20-1 | CSPTGAEGYTF | TGCAGTCCCACAGGGGCGGAGGGCTACACCTTC
TRBJ2-1 | - | - | TRBV6-5 | CASTNGGGGYNEQFF | TGTGCCAGCACCAATGGGGGGGGCGGGTACAATGAGCAGTTCTTC
TRBJ2-1 | - | TRBD2 | TRBV3-1 | CASSLRTSGGARDEQFF | TGTGCCAGCAGCCTCAGGACTAGCGGGGGGGCCAGGGATGAGCAGTTCTTC
TRBJ2-3 | few | TRBD1 | TRBV6-6 | CASSSPGQLNTDTQYF | TGTGCCAGCAGTTCTCCGGGACAGCTAAACACAGATACGCAGTATTTT
TRBJ2-5 | few | TRBD2 | TRBV6-5 | CASSYSASGTKEGTQYF | TGTGCCAGCAGTTACTCGGCTAGCGGGACAAAAGAGGGGACCCAGTACTTC
TRBJ1-3 | - | - | TRBV27 | CASSLSRVPGNTIYF | TGTGCCAGCAGTTTATCTCGGGTCCCGGGAAACACCATATATTTT
TRBJ1-1 | - | TRBD1 | TRBV4-1 | CAGSQAGTGGTEAFF | TGCGCCGGCAGCCAGGCCGGGACAGGGGGAACTGAAGCTTTCTTT
TRBJ1-2 | - | TRBD1 | TRBV7-9 | CASSLARDSYGYTF | TGTGCCAGCAGCTTAGCGCGGGACAGCTATGGCTACACCTTC
TRBJ1-1 | - | - | TRBV10-2 | CASSVIRVGNAEAFF | TGCGCCAGCAGTGTAATCAGGGTGGGGAACGCTGAAGCTTTCTTT
TRBJ2-5 | few | TRBD2 | TRBV12-3/TRBV12-4 | CASSLTASGGETQYF | TGTGCCAGCAGTTTGACGGCTAGCGGGGGGGAGACCCAGTACTTC
TRBJ1-1 | few | TRBD1 | TRBV6-6 | CASSSSTGMNTEAFF | TGTGCCAGCAGTTCATCGACAGGGATGAACACTGAAGCTTTCTTT
TRBJ1-2 | - | - | TRBV6-4 | CASSAGGNGYTF | TGTGCCAGCAGTGCCGGGGGAAATGGCTACACCTTC
TRBJ1-1 | - | - | TRBV2 | CASSEARTGNTEAFF | TGTGCCAGCAGTGAAGCTCGGACTGGGAACACTGAAGCTTTCTTT
TRBJ1-5 | - | - | TRBV12-3/TRBV12-4 | CASSFRGANQPQHF | TGTGCCAGCAGTTTTCGGGGGGCGAATCAGCCCCAGCATTTT
TRBJ2-7 | - | TRBD2 | TRBV7-8 | CASRSTTSGNSYEQYF | TGTGCCAGCAGGTCGACGACTAGCGGGAATTCCTACGAGCAGTACTTC
TRBJ1-5 | - | - | TRBV5-6 | CASSLIDGIPPYSNQPQHF | TGTGCCAGCAGCTTGATCGACGGGATCCCCCCATATAGCAATCAGCCCCAGCATTTT
TRBJ2-1 | few | - | TRBV9 | CASSVEQGGYNEQFF | TGTGCCAGCAGCGTAGAGCAGGGCGGCTACAATGAGCAGTTCTTC
TRBJ2-4 | - | TRBD1 | TRBV5-6 | CASSLGDRVSNIQYF | TGTGCCAGCAGCTTGGGGGACAGGGTCTCGAACATTCAGTACTTC
TRBJ2-1 | few | - | TRBV12-3/TRBV12-4 | CASSPSSGRGYNEQFF | TGTGCCAGCAGTCCTTCTTCGGGACGGGGTTACAATGAGCAGTTCTTC